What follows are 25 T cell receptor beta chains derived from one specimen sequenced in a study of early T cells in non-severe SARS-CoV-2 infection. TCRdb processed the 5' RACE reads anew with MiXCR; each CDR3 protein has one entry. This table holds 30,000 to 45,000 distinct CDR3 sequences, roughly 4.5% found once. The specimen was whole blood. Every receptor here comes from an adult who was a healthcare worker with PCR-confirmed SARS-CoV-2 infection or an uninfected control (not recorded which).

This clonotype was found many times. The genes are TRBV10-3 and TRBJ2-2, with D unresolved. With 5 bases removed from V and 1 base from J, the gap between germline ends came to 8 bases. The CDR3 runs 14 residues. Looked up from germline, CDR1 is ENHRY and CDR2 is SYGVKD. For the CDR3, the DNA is TGTGCCATCAGTCCACAACAGAACACCGGGGAGCTGTTTTTT. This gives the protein CAISPQQNTGELFF.

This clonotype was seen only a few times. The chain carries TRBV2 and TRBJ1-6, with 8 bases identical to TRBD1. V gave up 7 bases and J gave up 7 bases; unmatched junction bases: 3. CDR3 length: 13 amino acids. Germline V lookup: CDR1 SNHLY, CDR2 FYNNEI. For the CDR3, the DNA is TGTGCCAGCATGGGACAGGTCAATTCACCCCTCCACTTT. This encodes CASMGQVNSPLHF.

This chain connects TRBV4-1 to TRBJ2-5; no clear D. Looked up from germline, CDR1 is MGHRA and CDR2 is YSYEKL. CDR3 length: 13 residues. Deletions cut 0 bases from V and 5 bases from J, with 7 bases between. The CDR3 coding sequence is TGCGCCAGCAGCCAAGACGGAGTGGAGACCCAGTACTTC. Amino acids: CASSQDGVETQYF.

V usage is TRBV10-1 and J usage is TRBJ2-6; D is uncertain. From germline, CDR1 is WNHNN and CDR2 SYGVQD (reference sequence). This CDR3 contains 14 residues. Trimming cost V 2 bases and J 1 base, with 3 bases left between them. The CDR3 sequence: CASSEGSGANVLTF. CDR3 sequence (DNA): TGCGCCAGCAGTGAGGGGTCTGGGGCCAACGTCCTGACTTTC.

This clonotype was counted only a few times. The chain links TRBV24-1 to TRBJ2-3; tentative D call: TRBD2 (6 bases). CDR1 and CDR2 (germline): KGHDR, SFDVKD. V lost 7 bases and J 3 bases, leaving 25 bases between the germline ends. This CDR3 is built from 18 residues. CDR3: CATSHSSRGNSPTDTQYF. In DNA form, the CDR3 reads TGTGCCACCAGCCACTCTTCCCGGGGGAACTCACCGACAGATACGCAGTATTTT.

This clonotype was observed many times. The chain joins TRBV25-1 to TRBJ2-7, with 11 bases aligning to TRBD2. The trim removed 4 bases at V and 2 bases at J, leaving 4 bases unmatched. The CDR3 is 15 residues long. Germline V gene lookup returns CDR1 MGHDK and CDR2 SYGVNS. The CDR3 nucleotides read TGTGCCAGCAGTGGAACTAGCGGGGGAACCTACGAGCAGTACTTC. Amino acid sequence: CASSGTSGGTYEQYF.

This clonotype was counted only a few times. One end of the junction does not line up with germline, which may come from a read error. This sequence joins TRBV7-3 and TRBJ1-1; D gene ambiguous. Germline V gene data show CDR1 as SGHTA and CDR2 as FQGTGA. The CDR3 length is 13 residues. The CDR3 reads CACSAHSDTEAFF. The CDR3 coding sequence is TGTGCCTGCAGCGCTCACAGTGACACTGAAGCTTTCTTT.

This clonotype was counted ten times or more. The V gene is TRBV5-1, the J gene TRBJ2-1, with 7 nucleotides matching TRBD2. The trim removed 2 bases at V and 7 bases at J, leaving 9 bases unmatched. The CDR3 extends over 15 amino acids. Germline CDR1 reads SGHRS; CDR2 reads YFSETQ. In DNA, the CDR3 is TGCGCCAGCAGCTTTTTCGGCGGGAGTGAAAATGAGCAGTTCTTC. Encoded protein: CASSFFGGSENEQFF.

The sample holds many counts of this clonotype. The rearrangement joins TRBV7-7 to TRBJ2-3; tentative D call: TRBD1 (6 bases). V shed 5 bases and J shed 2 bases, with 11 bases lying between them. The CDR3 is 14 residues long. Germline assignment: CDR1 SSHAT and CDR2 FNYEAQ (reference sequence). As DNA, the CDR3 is TGTGCCAGCAGCCGGGACACCTTCACAGATACGCAGTATTTT. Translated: CASSRDTFTDTQYF. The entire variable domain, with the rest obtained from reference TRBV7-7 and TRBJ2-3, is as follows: GAGVSQSPRYKVTKRGQDVTLRCDPISSHATLYWYQQALGQGPEFLTYFNYEAQPDKSGLPSDRFSAERPEGSISTLTIQRTEQRDSAMYRCASSRDTFTDTQYFGPGTRLTVL.

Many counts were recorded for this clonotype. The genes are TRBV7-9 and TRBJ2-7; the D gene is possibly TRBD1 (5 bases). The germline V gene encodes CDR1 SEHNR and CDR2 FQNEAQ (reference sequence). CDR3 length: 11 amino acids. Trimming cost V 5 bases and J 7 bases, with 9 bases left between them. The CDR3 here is CASSRNREQYF. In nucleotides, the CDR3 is TGTGCCAGCAGCCGCAACAGGGAGCAGTACTTC.

CDR3 bases: TGTGCCAGCAGTTACTCGAAACAGTTCTTCTACGAGCAGTACTTC. It is translated as CASSYSKQFFYEQYF. The chain recombines TRBV6-5 with TRBJ2-7; no clear D. Germline V gives CDR1 MNHEY, CDR2 SVGAGI. This CDR3 comprises 15 residues. Trimming cost V 0 bases and J 3 bases, with 12 bases left between them.

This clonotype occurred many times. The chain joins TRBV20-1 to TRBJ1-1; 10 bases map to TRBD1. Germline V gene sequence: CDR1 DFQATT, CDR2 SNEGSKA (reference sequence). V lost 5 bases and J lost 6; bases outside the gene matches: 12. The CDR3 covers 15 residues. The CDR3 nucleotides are TGCAGTGCTTCCCCCCGGGACAGGGGTCGCGCTGAAGCTTTCTTT. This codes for CSASPRDRGRAEAFF.

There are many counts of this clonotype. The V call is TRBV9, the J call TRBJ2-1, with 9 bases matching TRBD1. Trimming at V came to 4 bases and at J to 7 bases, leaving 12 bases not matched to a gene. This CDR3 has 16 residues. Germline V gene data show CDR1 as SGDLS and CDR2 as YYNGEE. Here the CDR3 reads CASSRAGTGRGNEQFF. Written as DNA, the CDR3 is TGTGCCAGCAGCCGGGCCGGGACAGGGAGGGGTAATGAGCAGTTCTTC.

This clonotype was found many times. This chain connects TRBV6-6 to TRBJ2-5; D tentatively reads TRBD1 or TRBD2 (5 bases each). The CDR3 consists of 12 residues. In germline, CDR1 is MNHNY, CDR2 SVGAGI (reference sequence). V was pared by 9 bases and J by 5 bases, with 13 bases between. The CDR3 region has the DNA TGTGCCAGTTCTATTGGGGGTGAGACCCAGTACTTC. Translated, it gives CASSIGGETQYF.

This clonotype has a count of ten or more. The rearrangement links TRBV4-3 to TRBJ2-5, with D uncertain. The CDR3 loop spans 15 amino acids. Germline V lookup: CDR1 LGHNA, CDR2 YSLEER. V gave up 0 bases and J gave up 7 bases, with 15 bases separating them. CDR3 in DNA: TGCGCCAGCAGCCAAGATTCCGTCGACGGTCGGACCCAGTACTTC. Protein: CASSQDSVDGRTQYF.

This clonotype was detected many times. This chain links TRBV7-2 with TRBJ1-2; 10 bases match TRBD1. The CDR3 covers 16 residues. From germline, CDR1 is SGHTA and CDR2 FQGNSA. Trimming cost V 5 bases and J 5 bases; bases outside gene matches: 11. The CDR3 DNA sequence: TGTGCCAGCAGCCCGAGGGGACAGGGGTTACGGTATGGCTACACCTTC. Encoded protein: CASSPRGQGLRYGYTF.

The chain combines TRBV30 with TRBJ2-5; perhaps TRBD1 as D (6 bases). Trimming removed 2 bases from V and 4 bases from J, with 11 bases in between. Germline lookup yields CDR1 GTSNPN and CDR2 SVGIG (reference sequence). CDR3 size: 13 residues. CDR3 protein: CAWSLQGGETQYF. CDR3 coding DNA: TGTGCCTGGAGTCTTCAAGGGGGAGAGACCCAGTACTTC.

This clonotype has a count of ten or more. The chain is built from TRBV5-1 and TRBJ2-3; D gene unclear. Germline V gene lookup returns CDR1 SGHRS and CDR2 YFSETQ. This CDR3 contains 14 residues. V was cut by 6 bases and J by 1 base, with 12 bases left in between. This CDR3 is CASTPPGRTDTQYF. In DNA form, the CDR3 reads TGCGCCAGCACCCCCCCGGGTCGCACAGATACGCAGTATTTT.

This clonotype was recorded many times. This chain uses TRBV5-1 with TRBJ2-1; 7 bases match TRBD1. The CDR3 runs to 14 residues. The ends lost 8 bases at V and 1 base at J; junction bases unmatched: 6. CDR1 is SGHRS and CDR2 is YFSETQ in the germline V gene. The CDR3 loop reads CASRGGPSYNEQFF. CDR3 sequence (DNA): TGCGCCAGTCGAGGGGGCCCATCCTACAATGAGCAGTTCTTC.

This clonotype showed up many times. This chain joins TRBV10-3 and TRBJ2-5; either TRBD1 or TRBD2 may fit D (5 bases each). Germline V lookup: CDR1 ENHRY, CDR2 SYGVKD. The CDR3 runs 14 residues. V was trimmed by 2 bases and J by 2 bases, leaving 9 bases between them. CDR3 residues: CAISETGTQETQYF. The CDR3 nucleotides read TGTGCCATCAGTGAGACCGGGACGCAAGAGACCCAGTACTTC.

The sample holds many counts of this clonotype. As DNA, the CDR3 is TGTGCCAGCAGCACAAGAGGGGAGAGGGATCGTACTGGAAACACCATATATTTT. Translation gives CASSTRGERDRTGNTIYF. The rearrangement joins TRBV11-2 to TRBJ1-3, with a weak D call TRBD1 (5 bases). Trimming shortened V by 5 bases and J by 2 bases, and 22 bases separated the two germline ends. The CDR3 has 18 amino acids. Germline CDR1 is SGHAT and CDR2 is FQNNGV.

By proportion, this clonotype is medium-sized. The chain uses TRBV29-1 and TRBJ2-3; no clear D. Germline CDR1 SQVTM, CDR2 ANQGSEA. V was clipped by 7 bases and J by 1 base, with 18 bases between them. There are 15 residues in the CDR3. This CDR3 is CSAAPPARGTDTQYF. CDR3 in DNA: TGCAGCGCCGCCCCCCCGGCCCGGGGCACAGATACGCAGTATTTT.

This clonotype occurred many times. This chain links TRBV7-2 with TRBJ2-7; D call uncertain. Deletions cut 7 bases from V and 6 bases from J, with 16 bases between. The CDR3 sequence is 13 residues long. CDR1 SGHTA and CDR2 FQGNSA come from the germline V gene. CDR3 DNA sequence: TGTGCCAGCACCGGGTTTCAGCTCCTCGAGCAGTACTTC. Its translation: CASTGFQLLEQYF.

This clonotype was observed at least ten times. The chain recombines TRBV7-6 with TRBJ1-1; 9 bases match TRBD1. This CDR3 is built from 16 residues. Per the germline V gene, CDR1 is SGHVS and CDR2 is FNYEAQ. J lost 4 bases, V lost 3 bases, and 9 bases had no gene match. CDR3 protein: CASSLSRDRAGTEAFF. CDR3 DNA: TGTGCCAGCAGCTTGTCGAGGGACAGGGCTGGCACTGAAGCTTTCTTT.

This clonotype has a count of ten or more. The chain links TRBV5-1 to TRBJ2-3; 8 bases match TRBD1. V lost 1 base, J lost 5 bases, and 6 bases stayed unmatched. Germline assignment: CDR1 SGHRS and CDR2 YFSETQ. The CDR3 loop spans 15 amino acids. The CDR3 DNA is TGCGCCAGCAGCTTGCGGACAGGGTCAGGAGATACGCAGTATTTT. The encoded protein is CASSLRTGSGDTQYF.